This T cell receptor (beta chain) was identified in a study of human T cells and chemical hapten exposure. Across the study: Upper-back patches of 0.01% DPC were read at 6 days.

Deletions cut 4 bases from V and 6 bases from J, with 27 bases between. CDR1 and CDR2 (germline): MNHEY, SVGAGI. The CDR3 contains 18 residues. With regard to this clonotype: Antigen: not known.

As the library was built, unique molecular identifiers were attached to individual cDNA molecules. TCRdb reanalysed the RACE reads using MiXCR and keeps one entry per CDR3 protein. The data show some 190,000 distinct CDR3 sequences, approximately 20% seen once. The time point was: patch test 1, 2 weeks after DPC sensitization. Treatment meaning: therapeutic diphenylcyclopropenone sensitization with weekly scalp DPC. Whole-study findings and limits: Sensitization with DPC brought no change to TCRs above 1 in 1000 in frequency. Patch test scores rose with PT1 expanded TCR counts, a positive correlation.

Material: whole blood, obtained in connection with sensitization to the hapten diphenylcyclopropenone (DPC). The TCR originated in a woman aged 50 to 60 with alopecia areata. Some clones in this sample may be carry-over from other donors' samples. This chain connects TRBV6-5 to TRBJ1-1, with D tentatively TRBD1 (5 bases). CDR3 sequence: CASSSGGGSAQRHSEAFF. CDR3 nucleotides: TGTGCCAGCAGTTCGGGGGGGGGGTCAGCTCAACGCCACTCTGAAGCTTTCTTT.